Each of the 27 T cell receptor beta chains below was sequenced from the same sample in a study of neurological immune-mediated disorders. TCRdb re-called the 5' RACE reads through MiXCR, storing one row per CDR3 protein. This table holds fewer than 90,000 distinct CDR3 sequences, 4% to 6% found once. The sample was PBMCs. The source of these receptors is a man aged 18-30 years with multiple sclerosis.

This clonotype was counted at least ten times. The chain recombines TRBV30 with TRBJ1-1, with D hard to call. CDR3 length equals 13 residues. V was pared by 3 bases and J by 7 bases, with 15 bases between. In germline, CDR1 is GTSNPN, CDR2 SVGIG (reference sequence). The CDR3 sequence is CAWRPAFDREAFF. The CDR3 bases are TGTGCCTGGAGGCCGGCTTTCGACCGTGAAGCTTTCTTT.

This clonotype was seen ten or more times. This chain uses TRBV3-1 with TRBJ1-6, with TRBD1 as a possible D gene (5 bases). Trimming cost V 1 base and J 7 bases, with 17 bases left between them. The CDR3 is made up of 17 amino acids. Germline lookup yields CDR1 LGHDT and CDR2 YNNKEL (reference sequence). CDR3 amino acids: CASSQGRTGDWNSPLHF. The CDR3, as DNA: TGTGCCAGCAGCCAAGGGCGGACGGGGGACTGGAATTCACCCCTCCACTTT.

This clonotype came up many times. The gene calls are TRBV6-2 or TRBV6-3 and TRBJ2-3; the match to TRBD2 covers 9 bases. V lost 0 bases, J lost 4 bases, and 2 bases stayed unmatched. CDR3 size: 15 residues. Germline values: CDR1 MNHEY, CDR2 SVGEGT. CDR3 DNA sequence: TGTGCCAGCAGTTACTCTAGCGGGAGCCCAGATACGCAGTATTTT. Translating it yields CASSYSSGSPDTQYF.

There are many counts of this clonotype. This chain links TRBV7-3 with TRBJ2-2; D gene unclear. Trimming took off 8 bases at V and 2 bases at J, with 9 bases between the two ends. The germline gives CDR1 SGHTA, CDR2 FQGTGA. The CDR3 is made up of 13 amino acids. Here the CDR3 reads CASGSPNTGELFF. DNA for the CDR3: TGTGCCAGCGGGTCTCCTAACACCGGGGAGCTGTTTTTT.

This clonotype was picked up many times. The chain employs TRBV6-5 and TRBJ1-5; unclear D gene. The CDR3 has 15 amino acids. V was pared by 1 base and J by 1 base, with 8 bases between. CDR1 is MNHEY and CDR2 is SVGAGI in the germline V gene. For the CDR3, the DNA is TGTGCCAGCAGTTACTATAAAGGGAGCAATCAGCCCCAGCATTTT. Translated: CASSYYKGSNQPQHF.

The chain is built from TRBV4-1 and TRBJ1-3, with D uncertain. Germline lookup yields CDR1 MGHRA and CDR2 YSYEKL. The CDR3 is made up of 14 amino acids. Trimming removed 4 bases at V and 4 bases at J, with 11 bases between. The DNA for the CDR3 is TGCGCCAGCAGCCCGCTTACTAACGGAAACACCATATATTTT. This gives the protein CASSPLTNGNTIYF.

This clonotype was seen at least ten times. V usage is TRBV20-1 and J usage is TRBJ1-6, with TRBD1 as a possible D gene (5 bases). CDR3 length: 13 residues. Trimming stripped 5 bases from V and 11 bases from J, with 16 bases between. Germline loops: CDR1 DFQATT, CDR2 SNEGSKA (reference sequence). In nucleotides, the CDR3 is TGCAGTGCTCGGCAGGGCCGGGGTACACCCCTCCACTTT. Translating it yields CSARQGRGTPLHF.

This clonotype was counted ten times or more. The V and J genes are TRBV20-1 and TRBJ1-2; no reliable D call. CDR1 and CDR2 (germline): DFQATT, SNEGSKA (reference sequence). The CDR3 is 14 amino acids. V was cut by 2 bases and J by 5 bases, with 15 bases left in between. The CDR3 protein is CSARPRPSYYGYTF. As DNA, the CDR3 is TGCAGTGCTAGACCCAGGCCAAGTTATTATGGCTACACCTTC.

This clonotype has ten or more counts. In DNA form, the CDR3 reads TGCGCCAGCAGCTTGGAGCGGGGAGGGAACACCGGGGAGCTGTTTTTT. Encoded protein: CASSLERGGNTGELFF. The J gene is TRBJ2-2, the V gene TRBV5-1; 7 nucleotides match TRBD2. The CDR3 covers 16 residues. V gave up 0 bases and J gave up 1 base; unmatched junction bases: 3. Per germline, CDR1 SGHRS and CDR2 YFSETQ.

The chain employs TRBV3-1 and TRBJ1-2; 7 bases map to TRBD1. This CDR3 comprises 15 residues. Trimming removed 1 base from V and 4 bases from J; junction bases left unmatched: 6. CDR1 is LGHDT, CDR2 YNNKEL, per germline (reference sequence). The CDR3 is CASSQGQGTLYGYTF. The CDR3 DNA reads as TGTGCCAGCAGCCAAGGACAGGGAACGCTCTATGGCTACACCTTC.

This clonotype was observed at least ten times. The chain employs TRBV20-1 and TRBJ2-1; 7 nucleotides line up with TRBD2. The length of the CDR3 is 19 residues. J lost 0 bases, V lost 0 bases, and 14 bases had no gene match. In germline, CDR1 is DFQATT, CDR2 SNEGSKA (reference sequence). The CDR3 bases are TGCAGTGCTAGAGATTTGCCTAGCGGACTCCAGAGCTCCTACAATGAGCAGTTCTTC. It yields the protein CSARDLPSGLQSSYNEQFF.

This clonotype appeared many times. The J gene is TRBJ1-1, the V gene TRBV20-1, with 11 nucleotides matching TRBD1. Looked up from germline, CDR1 is DFQATT and CDR2 is SNEGSKA (reference sequence). This CDR3 comprises 14 residues. V was pared by 0 bases and J by 4 bases, with 1 base of the junction left unmatched. The CDR3 DNA is TGCAGTGCTAGAGAAGGGACAGGGGGCACTGAAGCTTTCTTT. As protein: CSAREGTGGTEAFF.

This clonotype has ten or more counts. This chain uses TRBV5-5 with TRBJ2-7; D possibly corresponds to TRBD2 (6 bases). The V and J ends lost 3 bases and 4 bases respectively, with 14 bases between them. Germline V lookup: CDR1 SGHKS, CDR2 YYEKEE (reference sequence). CDR3 length: 14 amino acids. Here the CDR3 DNA reads TGTGCCAGCAGCTGGATAGCGGAGGGATACGAGCAGTACTTC. Translating gives CASSWIAEGYEQYF.

This clonotype was recorded at least ten times. The chain has TRBV5-1 and TRBJ2-1, with D hard to call. Trimming shortened V by 2 bases and J by 0 bases, and 9 bases separated the two germline ends. This CDR3 comprises 15 residues. Germline CDR1 reads SGHRS; CDR2 reads YFSETQ. This chain's CDR3 is CASSFGPSSYNEQFF. Here the CDR3 DNA reads TGCGCCAGCAGCTTTGGTCCGAGCTCCTACAATGAGCAGTTCTTC.

In this sample, this clonotype turned up many times. The rearrangement links TRBV5-1 to TRBJ2-1; maybe TRBD1 (5 bases). Germline V gene lookup returns CDR1 SGHRS and CDR2 YFSETQ. This CDR3 is 13 amino acids long. V lost 2 bases, J lost 9 bases, and 12 bases lay in between. The CDR3 DNA sequence: TGCGCCAGCAGCTTCCTAGGGCAGGGTGAGCAGTTCTTC. Translating it yields CASSFLGQGEQFF.

This clonotype was observed at least ten times. The chain employs TRBV7-9 and TRBJ1-2; D gene unclear. The CDR3 length is 13 residues. Germline CDR1 SEHNR, CDR2 FQNEAQ (reference sequence). The V gene lost 5 bases and the J gene lost 1 base, with 8 bases spanning the gap. In nucleotides, the CDR3 is TGTGCCAGCAGCCGGGGTGTTAACTATGGCTACACCTTC. Translating gives CASSRGVNYGYTF.

This clonotype was seen ten or more times. The chain couples TRBV12-3 or TRBV12-4 to TRBJ1-1; D not certain. Trimming stripped 3 bases from V and 6 bases from J, with 11 bases between. CDR3 length: 13 amino acids. The CDR3 spells CASSLIVGSEAFF. The CDR3 DNA reads TGTGCCAGCAGTTTGATTGTAGGGTCTGAAGCTTTCTTT.

This clonotype was observed many times. V and J are TRBV20-1 and TRBJ1-6; D is possibly TRBD1 (6 bases). Trimming removed 6 bases at V and 11 bases at J, with 17 bases between. Germline CDR1 DFQATT, CDR2 SNEGSKA (reference sequence). The CDR3 runs to 13 residues. The DNA for the CDR3 is TGCAGTGCACCTCCAGGGGAGCATGCACCCCTCCACTTT. Protein product: CSAPPGEHAPLHF.

V is TRBV18 and J is TRBJ1-5, with D possibly TRBD1 on 6 matching bases. Germline V CDR1 and CDR2: KGHSH, LQKENI. V lost 0 bases to trimming and J lost 1 base, with 13 bases between them. The CDR3 is 17 residues long. CDR3 loop: CASSPPAGAGSNQPQHF. CDR3 in DNA: TGTGCCAGCTCACCACCGGCAGGGGCAGGGAGCAATCAGCCCCAGCATTTT.

With regard to this clonotype: A much larger clone lies a single base off, so this may be a read error. The chain is built from TRBV4-3 and TRBJ1-4; D perhaps matches TRBD1 (5 bases). The CDR3 length is 13 residues. Trimming pared 8 bases from V and 2 bases from J, leaving 9 bases between. The germline CDR1 and CDR2 sequences are LGHNA and YSLEER. Written as DNA, the CDR3 is TGCGCCAGCCGGGGGGATACTAATGAAAAACTGTTTTTT. It specifies CASRGDTNEKLFF.

There are many counts of this clonotype. The chain joins TRBV5-1 to TRBJ2-3, with 9 bases lining up with TRBD1. The V segment lost 4 bases and the J segment 2 bases; nucleotides outside the gene matches: 5. The CDR3 is made up of 15 amino acids. Germline loops: CDR1 SGHRS, CDR2 YFSETQ. In DNA, the CDR3 is TGCGCCAGCAGCCGGGGACAGGGCAACACAGATACGCAGTATTTT. It codes for CASSRGQGNTDTQYF.

This clonotype was counted many times. The chain uses TRBV20-1 and TRBJ2-3; 10 bases are a match to TRBD1. J lost 8 bases, V lost 3 bases, and 8 bases had no gene match. The CDR3 sequence is 14 residues long. Germline V gene data show CDR1 as DFQATT and CDR2 as SNEGSKA (reference sequence). CDR3 nucleotide sequence: TGCAGTGCTAGGGGCGGGACAGGGGTTGGTACGCAGTATTTT. Protein sequence: CSARGGTGVGTQYF.

This clonotype has more than one count but fewer than ten. The chain links TRBV20-1 to TRBJ2-7; TRBD2 might be the D (5 bases). Trimming stripped 2 bases from V and 2 bases from J, with 16 bases between. The CDR3 sequence is 15 residues long. Germline V gene lookup returns CDR1 DFQATT and CDR2 SNEGSKA (reference sequence). CDR3 DNA sequence: TGCAGTGCTAGACATTACCGGGAAACACCCTACGAGCAGTACTTC. This encodes CSARHYRETPYEQYF.

In this sample, this clonotype turned up many times. The chain is built from TRBV7-9 and TRBJ2-2; either TRBD1 or TRBD2 may supply D (5 bases each). V dropped 3 bases and J dropped 4 bases, with 9 bases sitting between them. CDR3 length equals 14 residues. Germline V gene lookup returns CDR1 SEHNR and CDR2 FQNEAQ (reference sequence). Here the CDR3 reads CASSLGPTTGELFF. The CDR3 nucleotides read TGTGCCAGCAGCTTGGGACCTACCACCGGGGAGCTGTTTTTT. Filled out from reference TRBV7-9 and TRBJ2-2, the complete variable domain reads DTGVSQNPRHKITKRGQNVTFRCDPISEHNRLYWYRQTLGQGPEFLTYFQNEAQLEKSRLLSDRFSAERPKGSFSTLEIQRTEQGDSAMYLCASSLGPTTGELFFGEGSRLTVL.

There are many counts of this clonotype. V usage is TRBV20-1 and J usage is TRBJ2-7; 12 bases fit TRBD2. Trimming removed 5 bases from V and 4 bases from J; junction bases left unmatched: 3. The CDR3 spans 13 residues. Germline loops: CDR1 DFQATT, CDR2 SNEGSKA (reference sequence). Here the CDR3 reads CSARTSGRYEQYF. The CDR3 bases are TGCAGTGCTCGAACTAGCGGGAGGTACGAGCAGTACTTC.

The V gene is TRBV12-3 or TRBV12-4, the J gene TRBJ1-4; D call uncertain. The CDR3 consists of 13 residues. The V end lost 1 base, the J end lost 5 bases, and 5 bases lay between the germline ends. In nucleotides, the CDR3 is TGTGCCAGCAGTTTAGGAAAGAATGAAAAACTGTTTTTT. Protein product: CASSLGKNEKLFF.

This clonotype was seen repeatedly, ten times or more. This chain joins TRBV6-5 and TRBJ1-1, with D possibly matching TRBD1 (5 bases). This CDR3 region has 13 residues. Germline CDR1 is MNHEY and CDR2 is SVGAGI. The ends were cut back, 6 bases at V and 3 bases at J, with 11 bases in the middle. CDR3 in DNA: TGTGCCAGCAGACGACAGCATCACACTGAAGCTTTCTTT. It specifies CASRRQHHTEAFF.